This T cell receptor beta chain was found in a study of OX40 agonist ivuxolimab in advanced cancers. Background for the entire study: Ivuxolimab was a fully human IgG2 agonistic monoclonal antibody targeting the costimulatory receptor OX40 (CD134). Peripheral TCRbeta sequencing was intended to test whether TCR sequence diversity was altered and clonal T-cell expansion was caused by ivuxolimab. Prior anti-PD-1, anti-PD-L1 or anti-CTLA-4 therapy was permitted, and checkpoint inhibitors had been received by roughly 40% of dose-escalation patients. Intravenous ivuxolimab was administered to patients every 2 weeks at six dose levels: 0.01, 0.1, 0.3, 1.5, 3 and 10 mg/kg. Partial responses were achieved by three dose-escalation patients, of whom one had hepatocellular carcinoma and two had cutaneous melanoma. Among the approximately 54 dose-escalation patients, about 20 had hepatocellular carcinoma, approximately 15 melanoma, 9 renal cell carcinoma and 9 head and neck cancer. A male proportion of roughly 80% and a mean age of about 60 years, ranging from 23 to 79, were recorded for the dose-escalation cohort. The monotherapy dose-escalation portion (N ≈ 57 patients) of the phase I ivuxolimab trial is reported in the paper.

Note on this clone: There is no known antigen for this receptor. No per-base quality is available; no much larger clone lies one base away.

The trial excluded patients who had a history of autoimmune disease or who were on systemic immunosuppression. Peripheral blood for TCR sequencing was collected from all dose cohorts at baseline, on cycle 4 day 1, and on cycle 7 day 1. Samples were obtained from an open-label, multicenter, first-in-human phase I dose-escalation trial of ivuxolimab. Adults with locally advanced or metastatic melanoma, renal cell carcinoma, hepatocellular carcinoma or head and neck squamous cell carcinoma were enrolled in the trial. Before TCR sequencing, CD4+ and CD8+ T cells were separately sorted from peripheral blood. For sequencing of the TCRbeta CDR3 region, genomic DNA was extracted from the sorted cells. The immunoSEQ Assay was used to sequence the TCRbeta CDR3 regions. In TCRdb, the immuneACCESS table is reduced to in-frame sequences with V and J assigned. These tables do not hold every clone; where another copy was compared, an unresolved V gene accounts for under half, and the others remain unexplained. In this sample the table shows some 100,000 clones, just over 85% of which occur a single time. Of the sample, about 1.9% is held by the ten largest clones.

The CDR3 measures 15 amino acids from cysteine to phenylalanine. The only DNA kept is the CDR3, 45 bases in frame from the first base. The germline V gene yields MNHEY for CDR1 and SVGAGI for CDR2. V drops 0 bases and J drops 5 bases, leaving 13 bases in between. General findings and caveats noted by the study authors: The antigen specificity of the peripheral T cells that underwent clonal expansion was not determined. Low levels of normalized T-cell clonal expansion were also seen in some patients who did not respond. After ivuxolimab, more expanded clones were found on average in CD8+ T cells than in CD4+ T cells. At doses of 0.1 to 3.0 mg/kg, clonal expansion of both CD4+ and CD8+ blood T cells was observed from baseline to week 6. Partial responders in the 0.1-3.0 mg/kg groups had among the lowest normalized peripheral clonal expansion, especially among CD8+ T cells.

Sequenced material: CD4+ or CD8+ T cells sorted from blood, taken in a trial of the OX40 agonist ivuxolimab. This TCR came from an adult with an advanced solid tumor such as melanoma, head and neck, liver or kidney cancer. The rearranged chain carries TRBV6-5 and TRBJ2-5; the D assignment is uncertain and may be TRBD1 or TRBD2, with 5 bases supporting each. Here the CDR3 is given as CASSYSNRGEETQYF. The nucleotides are TGTGCCAGCAGTTACTCGAATCGAGGGGAGGAGACCCAGTACTTC.